This TCR beta chain was profiled in a study of T cell repertoires in cytomegalovirus infection. The CDR3 is made up of 16 amino acids. Trimming pared 7 bases from V and 0 bases from J, leaving 17 bases between. Germline CDR1 reads LNHDA; CDR2 reads SQIVND (reference sequence). TCRdb processed the reads anew with MiXCR; each CDR3 protein has one entry. The sample shows 350,000 to 450,000 distinct CDR3 sequences, 15% to 20% of them seen only once. This clonotype was obtained from a human donor in good health (CMV status not recorded). Some clones in this sample may be carry-over from other donors' samples. Material for sequencing was PBMCs. The gene calls are TRBV19 and TRBJ2-3, with D tentatively TRBD1 or TRBD2 (6 bases each). CDR3: CASTNRGGPSTDTQYF. As DNA, the CDR3 is TGTGCCAGTACCAACAGAGGGGGGCCAAGCACAGATACGCAGTATTTT.